Shown below are 24 T cell receptor beta chains from a single sample sequenced in a study of blood T cells in healthy people across ages. Primers used in a second PCR of roughly 7 to 11 cycles were a sample-barcoded 5' primer and a J-beta primer mix. Via MiXCR, TCRdb re-called the 5' RACE reads, giving one row per CDR3 protein. The sample records hundreds of thousands of distinct CDR3 sequences, 45% to 50% being singletons. The sequenced sample consisted of blood. The receptor source for this set is a young man in good health.

This clonotype came up a few times. The rearrangement joins TRBV29-1 to TRBJ2-1, with 10 bases identical to TRBD1. The CDR3 contains 12 residues. J lost 4 bases, V lost 8 bases, and 2 bases had no gene match. The germline V gene encodes CDR1 SQVTM and CDR2 ANQGSEA. CDR3 DNA: TGCAGCTCGGGACAGGGGTACAATGAGCAGTTCTTC. This gives the protein CSSGQGYNEQFF.

There are a few counts of this clonotype. This chain links TRBV7-8 with TRBJ2-7, with D possibly matching TRBD2 (5 bases). The germline V gene encodes CDR1 SGHVS and CDR2 FQNEAQ. Trimming left V 4 bases short and J 3 bases short, with 10 bases between. The CDR3 loop spans 13 amino acids. The CDR3: CASSYGMVYEQYF. The CDR3 DNA reads TGTGCCAGCAGCTACGGGATGGTCTACGAGCAGTACTTC.

The chain uses TRBV7-2 and TRBJ1-2; a weak D match, TRBD1 (6 bases). Germline CDR1 reads SGHTA; CDR2 reads FQGNSA. V was trimmed by 5 bases and J by 4 bases, leaving 17 bases between them. The CDR3 sequence is 15 residues long. The CDR3 sequence is CASSQETGVTYGYTF. The CDR3 DNA reads TGTGCCAGCAGCCAAGAGACAGGAGTAACCTATGGCTACACCTTC.

The chain employs TRBV7-9 and TRBJ2-3; 10 bases align to TRBD2. The V gene's germline CDR1 is SEHNR and CDR2 FQNEAQ (reference sequence). V lost 8 bases and J lost 4; bases outside the gene matches: 9. This CDR3 comprises 15 residues. CDR3 DNA sequence: TGTGCCAGCCCCAGTACGAGCGGGGGGGCAGATACGCAGTATTTT. Protein product: CASPSTSGGADTQYF.

The gene calls are TRBV24-1 and TRBJ2-3, with 9 bases matching TRBD1. Germline V gene lookup returns CDR1 KGHDR and CDR2 SFDVKD. Trimming removed 8 bases from V and 3 bases from J; junction bases left unmatched: 5. This CDR3 is built from 14 residues. CDR3 amino acids: CATKGQGLTDTQYF. The CDR3 nucleotides read TGTGCCACCAAAGGACAGGGGCTAACAGATACGCAGTATTTT.

The genes are TRBV6-1 and TRBJ2-2; TRBD1 matches 8 bases. The V gene end was trimmed by 1 base and the J gene end by 5 bases; junction bases not matched to a gene: 9. CDR1 is MNHNS and CDR2 is SASEGT in the germline V gene. CDR3 length: 17 residues. The CDR3 DNA sequence: TGTGCCAGCAGTGAAGATTCCAGGGGGCTCCTGACCGGGGAGCTGTTTTTT. It encodes CASSEDSRGLLTGELFF.

This chain connects TRBV2 to TRBJ2-1, with 9 bases lining up with TRBD2. Unmatched junction bases numbered 4, after V lost 1 base and J lost 3 bases. The CDR3 contains 16 residues. The germline gives CDR1 SNHLY, CDR2 FYNNEI. CDR3 bases: TGTGCCAGCAGTGAAGTAGGGCGGGGGGGCTACAATGAGCAGTTCTTC. Its protein product is CASSEVGRGGYNEQFF.

The chain links TRBV7-6 to TRBJ1-6; D might be TRBD1 (6 bases). Trimming removed 6 bases from V and 7 bases from J, with 10 bases in between. Germline values: CDR1 SGHVS, CDR2 FNYEAQ. The CDR3 consists of 13 residues. For the CDR3, the DNA is TGTGCCAGCAGGGGGACACCGAATTCACCCCTCCACTTT. It translates to CASRGTPNSPLHF.

The chain joins TRBV27 to TRBJ2-5; a weak D match, TRBD1 (5 bases). The DNA end favors TRBJ2-7, so the J call may be wrong. Germline V gene sequence: CDR1 MNHEY, CDR2 SMNVEV (reference sequence). The CDR3 loop spans 15 amino acids. CDR3 amino acids: CASSLSGQGIHEQYF. The CDR3 DNA reads as TGTGCCAGCAGTTTATCTGGGCAGGGCATCCACGAGCAGTACTTC.

The count of this clonotype is one. The chain is built from TRBV29-1 and TRBJ1-1, with a tentative D call TRBD1 (5 bases). The CDR3 has 12 residues. Germline assignment: CDR1 SQVTM and CDR2 ANQGSEA. V was clipped by 6 bases and J by 5 bases, with 13 bases between them. The DNA of the CDR3 is TGCAGCGTGAATGGGGGTAGAACTGAAGCTTTCTTT. Translation gives CSVNGGRTEAFF.

CDR3 in amino acids: CAWQQGSNQPQHF. DNA of the CDR3: TGTGCCTGGCAACAGGGAAGCAATCAGCCCCAGCATTTT. The J gene is TRBJ1-5, the V gene TRBV30, with D perhaps TRBD1 (6 bases). V was shortened by 5 bases and J by 1 base, with 9 bases between the two germline ends. CDR1 GTSNPN and CDR2 SVGIG come from the germline V gene (reference sequence). This CDR3 is 13 amino acids long.

V gene TRBV11-3 combines with J gene TRBJ1-1; 7 bases agree with TRBD1. The V and J ends lost 5 bases and 4 bases, in that order; junction bases with no gene match: 7. The CDR3 is made up of 14 amino acids. In germline, CDR1 is SGHNT, CDR2 YENEEA. The CDR3 DNA reads as TGTGCCAGCAGCATGCTTCGACAGGGCACTGAAGCTTTCTTT. It translates to CASSMLRQGTEAFF.

The chain employs TRBV6-5 and TRBJ2-7; 11 nucleotides align to TRBD2. The CDR3 is 15 residues long. After removal of 3 bases from V and 5 bases from J, the junction contained 6 bases not matched to a gene. Germline V gene lookup returns CDR1 MNHEY and CDR2 SVGAGI. CDR3 DNA: TGTGCCAGCAGTTATAGTCTAGCGGGGGGCCACGAGCAGTACTTC. The encoded protein is CASSYSLAGGHEQYF.

The CDR3 reads CASSYFGREGTGELFF. CDR3 DNA: TGTGCCAGCAGTTACTTCGGCAGAGAGGGCACCGGGGAGCTGTTTTTT. The chain has TRBV6-5 and TRBJ2-2, with D possibly TRBD2 on 5 matching bases. V lost 1 base to trimming and J lost 4 bases, with 13 bases between them. This CDR3 is built from 16 residues. Germline-derived CDR1 and CDR2 are MNHEY and SVGAGI.

This clonotype was counted a single time. A much larger clone lies a single base off, so this may be a read error. This CDR3 reads CASSAVTYRGEGYTF. The CDR3 nucleotides are TGTGCCAGCAGCGCCGTGACGTACAGGGGAGAGGGCTACACCTTC. The rearrangement joins TRBV9 to TRBJ1-2; TRBD1 matches at 7 bases. This CDR3 has 15 amino acids. J was trimmed by 8 bases and V by 3 bases; bases with no gene match: 13. Germline V CDR1 and CDR2: SGDLS, YYNGEE.

J is TRBJ1-2 and V is TRBV6-5, with 10 positions matching TRBD1. CDR1 is MNHEY and CDR2 is SVGAGI in the germline V gene. The ends lost 4 bases at V and 4 bases at J; junction bases unmatched: 6. The CDR3 has 15 residues. The CDR3 region has the DNA TGTGCCAGCAGTTTCCCGGGACAGGGGATCTATGGCTACACCTTC. It codes for CASSFPGQGIYGYTF.

The chain is built from TRBV28 and TRBJ2-5; tentative D call: TRBD2 (5 bases). The germline V gene encodes CDR1 MDHEN and CDR2 SYDVKM. V was clipped by 6 bases and J by 9 bases, with 20 bases between them. This CDR3 spans 14 amino acids. For the CDR3, the DNA is TGTGCCAGCAGACCGCACAACGCCGGGCGGGCCCAGTACTTC. It yields the protein CASRPHNAGRAQYF.

This clonotype was seen more than once but under ten times. V gene TRBV4-3 combines with J gene TRBJ2-1, with D maybe TRBD1 (6 bases). Trimming took off 0 bases at V and 4 bases at J, with 16 bases between the two ends. From germline, CDR1 is LGHNA and CDR2 YSLEER. The CDR3 sequence is 17 residues long. As DNA, the CDR3 is TGCGCCAGCAGCCAAGATATACTAGGGACACCGTACAATGAGCAGTTCTTC. Translated, it gives CASSQDILGTPYNEQFF.

The chain has TRBV30 and TRBJ2-5, with a tentative D call TRBD2 (5 bases). The DNA end favors TRBJ2-7, so the J call may be wrong. The CDR3 covers 14 residues. Germline V gene lookup returns CDR1 GTSNPN and CDR2 SVGIG (reference sequence). The chain's CDR3 is CAWSGVGNPYEQYF. As DNA, the CDR3 is TGTGCCTGGAGTGGGGTCGGGAACCCCTACGAGCAGTACTTC.

Worth noting for this clonotype: Because it lacks the conserved phenylalanine or tryptophan at the end, this CDR3 is likely a read error. This sequence joins TRBV28 and TRBJ2-4, with 7 bases aligning to TRBD1. V lost 2 bases to trimming and J lost 5 bases; unmatched junction nucleotides: 3. CDR1 is MDHEN and CDR2 is SYDVKM in the germline V gene. CDR3 length equals 14 residues. The CDR3 sequence is CASSLRGTENIQYS. The CDR3 region has the DNA TGTGCCAGCAGTTTACGAGGGACAGAAAACATTCAGTACTCC.

The chain combines TRBV14 with TRBJ2-7, with 7 nucleotides matching TRBD1. The CDR3 runs to 14 residues. Germline CDR1 reads SGHDN; CDR2 reads FVKESK. V gave up 3 bases and J gave up 4 bases; unmatched junction bases: 6. This chain's CDR3 is CASSHGQEPYEQYF. CDR3 nucleotide sequence: TGTGCCAGCAGCCACGGACAGGAGCCTTACGAGCAGTACTTC.

The genes are TRBV7-8 and TRBJ2-1; TRBD1 might be the D (6 bases). The DNA matches TRBJ2-7 better at its end, which makes the J call doubtful. The CDR3 loop spans 16 amino acids. Germline V gene data show CDR1 as SGHVS and CDR2 as FQNEAQ. The CDR3 spells CASSSERGSSYNEQYF. Here the CDR3 DNA reads TGTGCCAGCAGCTCGGAAAGGGGGAGCTCCTACAATGAGCAGTACTTC.

This clonotype was observed at least ten times. CDR3 coding DNA: TGTGCCAGCAGCTTGGGGACTAGCGGGACCTACAATGAGCAGTTCTTC. Translating it yields CASSLGTSGTYNEQFF. The chain employs TRBV12-3 or TRBV12-4 and TRBJ2-1, with 13 bases aligning to TRBD2. The CDR3 loop spans 16 amino acids. The V gene end was trimmed by 6 bases and the J gene end by 2 bases; junction bases not matched to a gene: 4.

In its sample, this clonotype was seen a few times. V is TRBV20-1 and J is TRBJ2-1, with TRBD2 matching over 11 bases. After removal of 1 base from V and 8 bases from J, the junction contained 7 bases not matched to a gene. Germline CDR1 DFQATT, CDR2 SNEGSKA (reference sequence). CDR3 length: 15 amino acids. CDR3 sequence (DNA): TGCAGTGCTAGAGGATTAGCGGGGGGGCTGGATGAGCAGTTCTTC. Translated, it gives CSARGLAGGLDEQFF.